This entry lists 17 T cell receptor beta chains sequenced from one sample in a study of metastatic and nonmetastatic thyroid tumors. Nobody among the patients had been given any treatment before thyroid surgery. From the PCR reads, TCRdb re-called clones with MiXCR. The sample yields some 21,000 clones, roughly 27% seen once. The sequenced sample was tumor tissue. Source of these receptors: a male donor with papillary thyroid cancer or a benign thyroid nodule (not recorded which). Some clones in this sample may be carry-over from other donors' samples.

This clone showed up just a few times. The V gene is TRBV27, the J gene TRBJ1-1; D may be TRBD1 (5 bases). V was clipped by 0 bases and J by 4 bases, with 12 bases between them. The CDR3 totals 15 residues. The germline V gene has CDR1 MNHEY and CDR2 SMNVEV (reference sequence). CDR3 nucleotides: TGTGCCAGCAGTTTATCGTGGGCAGGGAGCACTGAAGCTTTCTTT. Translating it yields CASSLSWAGSTEAFF.

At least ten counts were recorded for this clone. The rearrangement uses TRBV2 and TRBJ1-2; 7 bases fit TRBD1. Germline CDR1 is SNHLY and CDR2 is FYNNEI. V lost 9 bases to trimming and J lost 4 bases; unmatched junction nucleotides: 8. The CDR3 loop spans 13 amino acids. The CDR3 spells CASRMAGGYGYTF. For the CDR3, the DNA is TGTGCCAGTCGAATGGCAGGGGGCTATGGCTACACCTTC.

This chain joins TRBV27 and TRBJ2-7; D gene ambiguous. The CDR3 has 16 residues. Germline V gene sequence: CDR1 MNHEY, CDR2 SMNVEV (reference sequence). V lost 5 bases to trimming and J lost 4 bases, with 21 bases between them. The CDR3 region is CASSPLGSSLYYEQYF. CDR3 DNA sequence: TGTGCCAGCAGTCCCTTGGGATCGAGCCTCTATTACGAGCAGTACTTC.

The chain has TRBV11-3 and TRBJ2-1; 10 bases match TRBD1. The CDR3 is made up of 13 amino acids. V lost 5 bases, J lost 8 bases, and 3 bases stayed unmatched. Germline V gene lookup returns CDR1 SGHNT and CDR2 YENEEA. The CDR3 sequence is CASSRTGGDEQFF. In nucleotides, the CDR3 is TGTGCCAGCAGCCGGACAGGGGGTGATGAGCAGTTCTTC. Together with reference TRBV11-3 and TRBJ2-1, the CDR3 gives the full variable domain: EAGVVQSPRYKIIEKKQPVAFWCNPISGHNTLYWYLQNLGQGPELLIRYENEEAVDDSQLPKDRFSAERLKGVDSTLKIQPAELGDSAVYLCASSRTGGDEQFFGPGTRLTVL.

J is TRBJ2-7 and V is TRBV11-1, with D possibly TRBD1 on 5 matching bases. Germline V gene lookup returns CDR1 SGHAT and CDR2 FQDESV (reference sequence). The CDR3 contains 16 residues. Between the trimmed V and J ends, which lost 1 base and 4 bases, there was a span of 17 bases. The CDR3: CASSLGLVEGVYEQYF. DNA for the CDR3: TGTGCCAGCAGCTTAGGGCTTGTAGAAGGGGTATACGAGCAGTACTTC.

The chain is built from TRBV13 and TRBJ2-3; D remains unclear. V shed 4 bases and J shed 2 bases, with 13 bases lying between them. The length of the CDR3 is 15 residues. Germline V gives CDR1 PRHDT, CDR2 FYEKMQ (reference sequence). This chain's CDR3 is CASSCADISTDTQYF. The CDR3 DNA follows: TGTGCCAGCAGCTGCGCGGATATCTCCACAGATACGCAGTATTTT.

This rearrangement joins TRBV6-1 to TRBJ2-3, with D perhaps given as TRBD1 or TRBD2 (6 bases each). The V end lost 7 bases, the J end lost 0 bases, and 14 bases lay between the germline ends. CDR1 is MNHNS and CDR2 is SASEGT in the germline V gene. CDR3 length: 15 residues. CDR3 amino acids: CASTGASTSTDTQYF. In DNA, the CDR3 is TGTGCCAGCACGGGGGCTTCGACTAGCACAGATACGCAGTATTTT.

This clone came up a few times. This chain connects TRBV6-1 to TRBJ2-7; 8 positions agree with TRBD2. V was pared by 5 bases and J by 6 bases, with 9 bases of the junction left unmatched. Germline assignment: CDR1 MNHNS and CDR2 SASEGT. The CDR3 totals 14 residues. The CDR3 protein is CASSTGLEESEQYF. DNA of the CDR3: TGTGCCAGCAGTACGGGACTAGAGGAGAGCGAGCAGTACTTC.

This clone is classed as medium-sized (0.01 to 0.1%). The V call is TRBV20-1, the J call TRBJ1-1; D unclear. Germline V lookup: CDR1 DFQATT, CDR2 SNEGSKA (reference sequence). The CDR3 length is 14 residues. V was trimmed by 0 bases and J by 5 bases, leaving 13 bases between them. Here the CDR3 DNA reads TGCAGTGCTAGAGATATCAGGCGTAGGACTGAAGCTTTCTTT. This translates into CSARDIRRRTEAFF.

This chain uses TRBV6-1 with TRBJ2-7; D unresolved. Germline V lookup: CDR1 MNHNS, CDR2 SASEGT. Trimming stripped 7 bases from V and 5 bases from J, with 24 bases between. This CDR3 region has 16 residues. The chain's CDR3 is CASTSDSEPDPDEQYF. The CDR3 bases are TGTGCCAGCACCTCAGATTCCGAACCGGACCCCGACGAGCAGTACTTC.

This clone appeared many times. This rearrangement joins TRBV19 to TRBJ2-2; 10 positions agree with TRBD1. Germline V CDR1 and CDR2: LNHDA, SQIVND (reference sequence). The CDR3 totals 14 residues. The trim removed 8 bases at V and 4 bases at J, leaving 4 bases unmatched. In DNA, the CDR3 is TGTGCCAGTCGCGGGACAGGGGTCACCGGGGAGCTGTTTTTT. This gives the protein CASRGTGVTGELFF. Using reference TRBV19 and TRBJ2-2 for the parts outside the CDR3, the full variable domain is DGGITQSPKYLFRKEGQNVTLSCEQNLNHDAMYWYRQDPGQGLRLIYYSQIVNDFQKGDIAEGYSVSREKKESFPLTVTSAQKNPTAFYLCASRGTGVTGELFFGEGSRLTVL.

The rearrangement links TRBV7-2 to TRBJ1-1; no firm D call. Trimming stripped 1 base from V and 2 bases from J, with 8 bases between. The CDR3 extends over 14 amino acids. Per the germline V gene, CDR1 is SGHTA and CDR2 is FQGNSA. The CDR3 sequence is CASSLVVENTEAFF. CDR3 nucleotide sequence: TGTGCCAGCAGCTTAGTGGTGGAAAACACTGAAGCTTTCTTT.

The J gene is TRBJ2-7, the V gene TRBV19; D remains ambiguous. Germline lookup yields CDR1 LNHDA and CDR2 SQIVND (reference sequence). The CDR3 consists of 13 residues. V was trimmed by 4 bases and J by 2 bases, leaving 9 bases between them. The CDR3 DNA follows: TGTGCCAGTAGTACCCATCTACCCTACGAGCAGTACTTC. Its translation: CASSTHLPYEQYF.

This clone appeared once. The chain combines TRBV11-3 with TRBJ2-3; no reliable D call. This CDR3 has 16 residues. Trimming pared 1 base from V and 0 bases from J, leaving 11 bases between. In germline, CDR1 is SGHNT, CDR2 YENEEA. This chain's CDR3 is CASSLGQPTSTDTQYF. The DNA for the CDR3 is TGTGCCAGCAGCTTAGGACAACCAACTAGCACAGATACGCAGTATTTT.

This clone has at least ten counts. CDR3 in DNA: TGCGCCAGCAGCTTGCTAGCGGGAGTTCGAGAGACCCAGTACTTC. Translation gives CASSLLAGVRETQYF. The genes are TRBV5-1 and TRBJ2-5; 10 nucleotides line up with TRBD2. The V segment lost 1 base and the J segment 4 bases; nucleotides outside the gene matches: 4. Germline loops: CDR1 SGHRS, CDR2 YFSETQ. The CDR3 runs to 15 residues. Complete variable domain (other parts from reference TRBV5-1 and TRBJ2-5): KAGVTQTPRYLIKTRGQQVTLSCSPISGHRSVSWYQQTPGQGLQFLFEYFSETQRNKGNFPGRFSGRQFSNSRSEMNVSTLELGDSALYLCASSLLAGVRETQYFGPGTRLLVL.

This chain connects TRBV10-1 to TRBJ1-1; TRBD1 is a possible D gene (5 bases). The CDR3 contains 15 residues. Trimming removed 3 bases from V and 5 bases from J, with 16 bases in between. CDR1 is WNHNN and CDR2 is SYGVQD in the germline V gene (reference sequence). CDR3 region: CASSERQGGKTEAFF. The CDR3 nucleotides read TGCGCCAGCAGTGAAAGGCAGGGAGGGAAAACTGAAGCTTTCTTT.

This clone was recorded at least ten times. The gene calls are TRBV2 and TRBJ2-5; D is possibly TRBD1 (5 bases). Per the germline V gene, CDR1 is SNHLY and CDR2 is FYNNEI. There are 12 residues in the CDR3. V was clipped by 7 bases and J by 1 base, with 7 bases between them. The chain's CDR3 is CASKTAQETQYF. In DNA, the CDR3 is TGTGCCAGCAAGACAGCCCAAGAGACCCAGTACTTC.